One and the same sample provided the 19 T cell receptor beta chains below, sequenced in a study of T-cell reconstitution after alpha-beta-depleted transplantation in children listed by TCRdb under 2016. Library prep was done by PCR. The instrument given in TCRdb is Illumina HiSeq 2500. Molecular barcoding was employed in the preparation of TCR libraries, with unique molecular identifiers being used to normalize TCRbeta repertoire quantification. The public reads were quality trimmed at Q25 with fastp and then assembled into clones with MiXCR by TCRdb, keeping productive beta chains. Each CDR3 protein gets just one entry, which takes the most common genes and DNA from the rows behind it. The sample profile shows 200,000 to 300,000 distinct CDR3 sequences; around 12% of them were found once. Over 2% of the sample belongs to the ten largest clones. This specimen was PBMCs from the stem cell graft donor, taken from the stem cell graft. The receptors come from a human donor who donated a stem cell graft to a child with acute lymphoblastic leukemia.

This clonotype was counted at least ten times. CDR3 region: CASSRQTSGQGAKTQYF. The CDR3 bases are TGTGCCAGCAGCCGCCAGACTAGCGGCCAAGGGGCAAAGACCCAGTACTTC. This chain joins TRBV7-2 and TRBJ2-5, with TRBD2 matching over 9 bases. CDR3 size: 17 residues. J lost 6 bases, V lost 5 bases, and 16 bases had no gene match. Germline-derived CDR1 and CDR2 are SGHTA and FQGNSA.

Ten or more counts support this clonotype. The V and J genes are TRBV7-9 and TRBJ2-3, with 12 bases aligning to TRBD2. The V gene end was trimmed by 5 bases and the J gene end by 6 bases; junction bases not matched to a gene: 9. The CDR3 extends over 16 amino acids. Germline CDR1 is SEHNR and CDR2 is FQNEAQ (reference sequence). The CDR3 is CASSPFLAGGPDTQYF. CDR3 nucleotide sequence: TGTGCCAGCAGCCCTTTTCTAGCGGGAGGGCCTGATACGCAGTATTTT. Full variable domain (outside the CDR3, taken from reference TRBV7-9 and TRBJ2-3): DTGVSQNPRHKITKRGQNVTFRCDPISEHNRLYWYRQTLGQGPEFLTYFQNEAQLEKSRLLSDRFSAERPKGSFSTLEIQRTEQGDSAMYLCASSPFLAGGPDTQYFGPGTRLTVL.

This clonotype was found many times. The V and J genes are TRBV5-1 and TRBJ2-7, with a weak D call TRBD2 (7 bases). The CDR3 length is 13 residues. V was cut by 6 bases and J by 0 bases, with 10 bases left in between. Germline CDR1 and CDR2: SGHRS and YFSETQ. DNA of the CDR3: TGCGCCAGCACGGGGGGCAGCTCCTACGAGCAGTACTTC. The encoded protein is CASTGGSSYEQYF.

V is TRBV7-2 and J is TRBJ1-2; 8 nucleotides match TRBD1. Germline V gene data show CDR1 as SGHTA and CDR2 as FQGNSA. The trim removed 5 bases at V and 1 base at J, leaving 6 bases unmatched. This CDR3 contains 15 residues. CDR3: CASSPRTGNNYGYTF. The CDR3 DNA reads TGTGCCAGCAGCCCACGGACAGGGAATAACTATGGCTACACCTTC.

This clonotype was detected ten times or more. The rearrangement joins TRBV20-1 to TRBJ2-2; D possibly uses TRBD1 or TRBD2 (5 bases each). Germline CDR1 is DFQATT and CDR2 is SNEGSKA (reference sequence). The CDR3 is 14 amino acids. V shed 4 bases and J shed 1 base, with 10 bases lying between them. The CDR3 reads CSATGTGNTGELFF. The CDR3 DNA follows: TGCAGTGCTACCGGGACGGGGAACACCGGGGAGCTGTTTTTT.

In its sample, this clonotype was seen many times. The CDR3 DNA reads as TGCGCCAGCAGCCCAATCCGGGACCACAACAATGAGCAGTTCTTC. It translates to CASSPIRDHNNEQFF. The genes are TRBV5-1 and TRBJ2-1; perhaps D is TRBD1 or TRBD2 (5 bases each). The CDR3 totals 15 residues. V lost 4 bases and J lost 5, with 16 bases in between. CDR1 is SGHRS, CDR2 YFSETQ, per germline.

This clonotype appeared many times. V usage is TRBV18 and J usage is TRBJ2-6, with a possible D match to TRBD2 (5 bases). The CDR3 contains 17 residues. With 4 bases removed from V and 0 bases from J, the gap between germline ends came to 13 bases. Germline V lookup: CDR1 KGHSH, CDR2 LQKENI. The chain's CDR3 is CASSLTGSYSGANVLTF. CDR3 sequence (DNA): TGTGCCAGCTCACTGACGGGATCCTACTCTGGGGCCAACGTCCTGACTTTC.

This rearrangement joins TRBV6-1 to TRBJ1-1; unclear D gene. This CDR3 is built from 13 residues. V was trimmed by 7 bases and J by 5 bases, leaving 14 bases between them. Germline CDR1 reads MNHNS; CDR2 reads SASEGT. CDR3 amino acids: CASTLSWGTEAFF. The CDR3 coding sequence is TGTGCCAGCACCCTGAGCTGGGGAACTGAAGCTTTCTTT.

This clonotype was counted at least ten times. The V gene is TRBV7-9, the J gene TRBJ2-5; 8 bases are a match to TRBD1. Germline lookup yields CDR1 SEHNR and CDR2 FQNEAQ (reference sequence). The CDR3 has 15 amino acids. Losses at the gene ends were 7 bases for V and 1 base for J; bases not matched to a gene: 8. The CDR3 loop is CASTLPGQAQETQYF. The CDR3 nucleotides read TGTGCCAGCACCCTACCGGGACAGGCCCAAGAGACCCAGTACTTC.

The chain uses TRBV29-1 and TRBJ2-7, with D perhaps assigned TRBD1 or TRBD2 (5 bases each). V gave up 4 bases and J gave up 6 bases, with 10 bases separating them. The CDR3 runs to 11 residues. Germline loops: CDR1 SQVTM, CDR2 ANQGSEA. CDR3: CSVAGSGEQYF. The DNA of the CDR3 is TGCAGCGTTGCAGGGAGTGGCGAGCAGTACTTC.

This clonotype has at least ten counts. The chain carries TRBV20-1 and TRBJ1-1; weak D call: TRBD1 (5 bases). CDR1 and CDR2 (germline): DFQATT, SNEGSKA (reference sequence). The germline V and J ends were trimmed by 1 base and 3 bases, with 15 bases remaining between them. The CDR3 totals 15 residues. The CDR3 region has the DNA TGCAGTGCTAGAGTGGGACTTGTGCGGTACACTGAAGCTTTCTTT. It encodes CSARVGLVRYTEAFF.

This clonotype showed up many times. The V gene is TRBV6-1, the J gene TRBJ1-1; D is unclear. Germline loops: CDR1 MNHNS, CDR2 SASEGT. V lost 4 bases and J lost 3, with 12 bases in between. CDR3 length equals 14 residues. CDR3 sequence (DNA): TGTGCCAGCAGTGGGGTTCTGGCCGACACTGAAGCTTTCTTT. Translated, it gives CASSGVLADTEAFF.

This clonotype was seen at least ten times. The chain links TRBV12-3 or TRBV12-4 to TRBJ2-1; maybe TRBD2 (6 bases). V lost 6 bases and J 0 bases, leaving 9 bases between the germline ends. The CDR3 has 14 amino acids. The CDR3 nucleotides read TGTGCCAGCAGACGGGGGAGCTCCTACAATGAGCAGTTCTTC. This gives the protein CASRRGSSYNEQFF.

This clonotype was recorded at least ten times. The chain joins TRBV6-2 or TRBV6-3 to TRBJ1-1; D is undetermined. Germline CDR1 reads MNHEY; CDR2 reads SVGEGT. The CDR3 extends over 12 amino acids. V lost 2 bases and J lost 10, with 11 bases in between. The CDR3 nucleotides read TGTGCCAGCAGTTACCCGGCCCCCGGAGCTTTCTTT. Its protein product is CASSYPAPGAFF.

The rearrangement uses TRBV30 and TRBJ2-1; 7 positions match TRBD2. The CDR3 extends over 14 amino acids. Germline-derived CDR1 and CDR2 are GTSNPN and SVGIG (reference sequence). The V segment lost 1 base and the J segment 1 base; nucleotides outside the gene matches: 1. The chain's CDR3 is CAWSGGGSYNEQFF. In nucleotides, the CDR3 is TGTGCCTGGAGTGGGGGGGGTTCCTACAATGAGCAGTTCTTC.

This sequence joins TRBV7-9 and TRBJ2-1; D possibly corresponds to TRBD1 (5 bases). V was pared by 4 bases and J by 5 bases, with 12 bases between. Germline CDR1 reads SEHNR; CDR2 reads FQNEAQ (reference sequence). The CDR3 contains 14 residues. CDR3 loop: CASSSRRVDNEQFF. The CDR3 DNA is TGTGCCAGCAGCTCCCGCAGGGTAGACAATGAGCAGTTCTTC.

This clonotype was counted ten times or more. The CDR3 bases are TGTGCCAGCAGTACGGGCAACAATGAGCAGTTCTTC. Protein sequence: CASSTGNNEQFF. The genes are TRBV6-5 and TRBJ2-1; D not resolved. Germline V gene lookup returns CDR1 MNHEY and CDR2 SVGAGI. This CDR3 has 12 amino acids. The V end was cut by 5 bases, the J end by 5 bases, with 7 bases between.

Note on this clonotype: Its ends do not fully match the called genes, so a read error is possible. The chain recombines TRBV7-2 with TRBJ2-7; TRBD2 matches 16 bases. CDR3 length: 17 residues. Looked up from germline, CDR1 is SGHTA and CDR2 is FQGNSA. In DNA, the CDR3 is TGTGCCAGCAGCCCTAAGGGACTAGCGGGAGGGTATTACGAGCAGAACTTC. This translates into CASSPKGLAGGYYEQNF.

This clonotype was recorded at least ten times. V gene TRBV29-1 combines with J gene TRBJ2-5; no definite D call. CDR1 and CDR2 (germline): SQVTM, ANQGSEA. This CDR3 is built from 14 residues. Between the trimmed V and J ends, which lost 5 bases and 4 bases, there was a span of 17 bases. In nucleotides, the CDR3 is TGCAGCGTTACCAAGAGCCCCGGCGGAGAGACCCAGTACTTC. Translating gives CSVTKSPGGETQYF.